This entry lists 24 T cell receptor beta chains sequenced from one sample in a study of blood T cell repertoires in COVID-19. The repertoire was sequenced with immunoSEQ multiplex PCR; TCRdb's copy has only in-frame clones and lacks some. The sample contains 380,000 or so clones, roughly nine tenths of which appear only once. The sample comprised peripheral blood. Receptors originate from a man aged 35 to 55 with acute or convalescent COVID-19.

This clone was observed once. This chain links TRBV7-2 with TRBJ1-2; D may be TRBD1 (5 bases). The V and J ends lost 6 bases and 7 bases respectively, with 18 bases between them. CDR1 and CDR2 from the germline V gene are SGHTA and FQGNSA. CDR3 size: 14 residues. The CDR3 DNA reads TGTGCCAGCAGGCTAGGTGGGGGGGTAGTTGGCTACACCTTC. This sequence encodes CASRLGGGVVGYTF.

V gene TRBV30 combines with J gene TRBJ1-3; D may be TRBD1 (6 bases). This CDR3 is 15 amino acids long. The germline V gene encodes CDR1 GTSNPN and CDR2 SVGIG (reference sequence). Trimming pared 2 bases from V and 3 bases from J, leaving 14 bases between. This CDR3 reads CAWSRGGEGGNTIYF. As DNA, the CDR3 is TGTGCCTGGAGTAGGGGGGGCGAAGGTGGAAACACCATATATTTT.

The chain has TRBV5-1 and TRBJ1-1, with 7 bases aligning to TRBD1. The V gene's germline CDR1 is SGHRS and CDR2 YFSETQ. V was pared by 2 bases and J by 0 bases, with 4 bases of the junction left unmatched. The CDR3 is 15 residues long. This chain's CDR3 is CASSFSGTVNTEAFF. CDR3 nucleotide sequence: TGCGCCAGCAGCTTCTCCGGGACAGTGAACACTGAAGCTTTCTTT.

The rearrangement uses TRBV10-3 and TRBJ2-7; 12 positions agree with TRBD2. The CDR3 has 17 residues. V lost 0 bases to trimming and J lost 2 bases; unmatched junction nucleotides: 5. Germline V lookup: CDR1 ENHRY, CDR2 SYGVKD. The CDR3: CAISESARTSGTYEQYF. The CDR3 bases are TGTGCCATCAGTGAGTCGGCGAGGACTAGCGGGACCTACGAGCAGTACTTC.

This clone was picked up a small number of times. This sequence joins TRBV5-8 and TRBJ1-1; D remains unclear. In germline, CDR1 is SGHTS, CDR2 YDEGEE. CDR3 length: 11 amino acids. Trimming stripped 0 bases from V and 6 bases from J, with 3 bases between. The CDR3 bases are TGTGCCAGCAGCTTGGTCGCTGAAGCTTTCTTT. This encodes CASSLVAEAFF.

This clone turned up a few times. The gene calls are TRBV9 and TRBJ2-7, with D maybe TRBD2 (5 bases). There are 13 residues in the CDR3. V was trimmed by 3 bases and J by 3 bases, leaving 10 bases between them. Germline CDR1 is SGDLS and CDR2 is YYNGEE. The CDR3 DNA sequence: TGTGCCAGCAGCGCCGGACTGAACTACGAGCAGTACTTC. It yields the protein CASSAGLNYEQYF.

The chain recombines TRBV6-2 or TRBV6-3 with TRBJ1-1; D uncertain. The germline V and J ends were trimmed by 2 bases and 8 bases, with 12 bases remaining between them. Germline CDR1 reads MNHEY; CDR2 reads SVGEGT. This CDR3 contains 13 residues. The CDR3 loop is CASSYGRYTEAFF. In DNA form, the CDR3 reads TGTGCCAGCAGTTACGGGAGATATACGGAAGCTTTCTTT.

The gene calls are TRBV5-6 and TRBJ1-3, with TRBD1 as a possible D gene (5 bases). CDR1 and CDR2 from the germline V gene are SGHDT and YYEEEE. The CDR3 loop spans 14 amino acids. V lost 0 bases, J lost 3 bases, and 7 bases lay in between. DNA for the CDR3: TGTGCCAGCAGCTTGGGCAGGGTTGGAAACACCATATATTTT. The encoded protein is CASSLGRVGNTIYF.

This clone has a single count. The rearrangement uses TRBV15 and TRBJ2-3; TRBD2 agrees at 10 bases. The CDR3 has 17 residues. Germline loops: CDR1 LNHNV, CDR2 YYDKDF (reference sequence). J was trimmed by 4 bases and V by 0 bases; bases with no gene match: 7. Written as DNA, the CDR3 is TGTGCCACCAGCAGAGATACTCTAGCGGGAGTTTCAGATACGCAGTATTTT. Protein product: CATSRDTLAGVSDTQYF.

The sample holds many counts of this clone. The chain is built from TRBV7-3 and TRBJ2-7, with D tentatively TRBD1 (7 bases). From germline, CDR1 is SGHTA and CDR2 FQGTGA. This CDR3 has 12 residues. Trimming cost V 3 bases and J 7 bases, with 10 bases left between them. CDR3 in amino acids: CASSFQGGEQYF. The CDR3, as DNA: TGTGCCAGCAGCTTCCAGGGGGGTGAGCAGTACTTC.

This clone has only one observation. The chain is built from TRBV7-3 and TRBJ2-2, with TRBD2 as a possible D gene (6 bases). This CDR3 comprises 14 residues. Trimming removed 1 base from V and 5 bases from J, with 8 bases in between. CDR1 and CDR2 (germline): SGHTA, FQGTGA. CDR3 residues: CASSLRGGTGELFF. The CDR3, as DNA: TGTGCCAGCAGCTTAAGGGGAGGAACCGGGGAGCTGTTTTTT.

The J gene is TRBJ2-6, the V gene TRBV5-6; 9 bases line up with TRBD1. This CDR3 has 16 amino acids. The germline V gene has CDR1 SGHDT and CDR2 YYEEEE. J was trimmed by 2 bases and V by 5 bases; bases with no gene match: 5. CDR3 sequence: CASRGGQGPGANVLTF. CDR3 nucleotide sequence: TGTGCCAGCAGGGGCGGACAGGGGCCTGGGGCCAACGTCCTGACTTTC.

The chain couples TRBV4-3 to TRBJ1-5; no clear D gene. The CDR3 covers 14 residues. V was trimmed by 0 bases and J by 8 bases, leaving 11 bases between them. The germline V gene has CDR1 LGHNA and CDR2 YSLEER. This chain's CDR3 is CASSQDLGLEPQHF. For the CDR3, the DNA is TGCGCCAGCAGCCAAGATCTAGGTCTGGAGCCCCAGCATTTT.

The rearrangement links TRBV6-5 to TRBJ2-1, with TRBD1 as a possible D gene (5 bases). Germline V lookup: CDR1 MNHEY, CDR2 SVGAGI. V was pared by 2 bases and J by 8 bases, with 10 bases between. CDR3 length: 13 amino acids. The CDR3 coding sequence is TGTGCCAGCAGTTACGGGGCTTTGGATGAGCAGTTCTTC. This encodes CASSYGALDEQFF.

In this sample, this clone turned up a few times. This chain uses TRBV15 with TRBJ2-7; TRBD2 aligns across 7 bases. CDR1 and CDR2 (germline): LNHNV, YYDKDF (reference sequence). J gave up 3 bases and V 0 bases, and 8 bases lay outside the gene matches. CDR3 length: 16 amino acids. The CDR3 nucleotides read TGTGCCACCAGCAGAGATCGGTCCGCGGGAGTCTACGAGCAGTACTTC. Protein product: CATSRDRSAGVYEQYF.

The gene calls are TRBV21-1 and TRBJ1-3. TRBV21-1 counts as a pseudogene. CDR3 size: 13 residues. The DNA of the CDR3 is TGTGCCAGCAGCAAAGAATTCCGGAACACCATATATTTT. Its protein product is CASSKEFRNTIYF.

The chain has TRBV27 and TRBJ2-7; 7 bases fit TRBD2. The germline CDR1 and CDR2 sequences are MNHEY and SMNVEV (reference sequence). The trim removed 7 bases at V and 4 bases at J, leaving 16 bases unmatched. CDR3 length: 16 residues. The CDR3 nucleotides read TGTGCCAGCATGTTAACGGGCGGGAGATTCGGATACGAGCAGTACTTC. Encoded protein: CASMLTGGRFGYEQYF.

The chain uses TRBV27 and TRBJ2-1, with 8 bases that match TRBD2. V lost 5 bases, J lost 0 bases, and 6 bases stayed unmatched. Germline CDR1 is MNHEY and CDR2 is SMNVEV (reference sequence). The length of the CDR3 is 16 residues. This chain's CDR3 is CASSTRGGASYNEQFF. The CDR3 DNA sequence: TGTGCCAGCAGTACCCGGGGGGGGGCCTCCTACAATGAGCAGTTCTTC.

The chain links TRBV5-6 to TRBJ2-7; D might be TRBD1 (5 bases). CDR1 SGHDT and CDR2 YYEEEE come from the germline V gene. The CDR3 length is 14 residues. V shed 2 bases and J shed 6 bases, with 15 bases lying between them. The CDR3: CASSFPRERIEQYF. Here the CDR3 DNA reads TGTGCCAGCAGCTTCCCCAGGGAAAGGATCGAGCAGTACTTC.

The genes are TRBV6-1 and TRBJ2-7; 9 bases are a match to TRBD1. The CDR3 runs 16 residues. Per the germline V gene, CDR1 is MNHNS and CDR2 is SASEGT. V was clipped by 4 bases and J by 4 bases; unmatched bases: 11. The CDR3 DNA is TGTGCCAGCAGTGGACTACTACAGGGGGCGAAATACGAGCAGTACTTC. This sequence encodes CASSGLLQGAKYEQYF.

The chain combines TRBV9 with TRBJ2-3; perhaps TRBD2 as D (7 bases). This CDR3 is 16 amino acids long. The germline V gene encodes CDR1 SGDLS and CDR2 YYNGEE. Trimming stripped 4 bases from V and 0 bases from J, with 15 bases between. CDR3 amino acids: CASSPGRGQSTDTQYF. CDR3 sequence (DNA): TGTGCCAGCAGCCCTGGGAGGGGACAAAGCACAGATACGCAGTATTTT.

CDR3 nucleotides: TGCGCCAGCACTCGGACAGGGACCTCCTACGAGCAGTACTTC. Amino acids: CASTRTGTSYEQYF. This sequence joins TRBV5-1 and TRBJ2-7; 8 bases match TRBD1. The CDR3 sequence is 14 residues long. After removal of 6 bases from V and 0 bases from J, the junction contained 5 bases not matched to a gene. From germline, CDR1 is SGHRS and CDR2 YFSETQ.

J is TRBJ1-2 and V is TRBV2; TRBD1 is a possible D gene (6 bases). The CDR3 consists of 15 residues. With 4 bases removed from V and 0 bases from J, the gap between germline ends came to 12 bases. The germline V gene encodes CDR1 SNHLY and CDR2 FYNNEI. CDR3 in amino acids: CASSVFQGTNYGYTF. The CDR3 region has the DNA TGTGCCAGCAGTGTATTTCAGGGGACTAACTATGGCTACACCTTC. The variable domain in full, completed from reference TRBV2 and TRBJ1-2, reads EPEVTQTPSHQVTQMGQEVILRCVPISNHLYFYWYRQILGQKVEFLVSFYNNEISEKSEIFDDQFSVERPDGSNFTLKIRSTKLEDSAMYFCASSVFQGTNYGYTFGSGTRLTVV.

The chain combines TRBV3-1 (or the pseudogene TRBV3-2) with TRBJ1-1; TRBD1 might be the D (6 bases). V shed 4 bases and J shed 4 bases, with 19 bases lying between them. The CDR3 length is 16 residues. Germline CDR1 reads LGHDT; CDR2 reads YNNKEL (reference sequence). The CDR3: CASSLRTVRSGTEAFF. As DNA, the CDR3 is TGTGCCAGCAGCCTAAGGACAGTTCGAAGTGGCACTGAAGCTTTCTTT.